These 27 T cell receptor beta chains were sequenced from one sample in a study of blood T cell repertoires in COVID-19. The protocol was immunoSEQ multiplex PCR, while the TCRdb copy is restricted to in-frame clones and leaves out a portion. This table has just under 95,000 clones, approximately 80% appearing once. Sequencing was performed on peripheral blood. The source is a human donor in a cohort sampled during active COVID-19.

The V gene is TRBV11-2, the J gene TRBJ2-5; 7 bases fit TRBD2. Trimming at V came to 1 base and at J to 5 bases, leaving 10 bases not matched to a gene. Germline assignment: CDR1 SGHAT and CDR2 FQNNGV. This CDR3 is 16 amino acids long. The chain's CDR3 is CASSLGLGGDLETQYF. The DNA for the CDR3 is TGTGCCAGCAGCTTAGGTCTTGGGGGGGACCTCGAGACCCAGTACTTC.

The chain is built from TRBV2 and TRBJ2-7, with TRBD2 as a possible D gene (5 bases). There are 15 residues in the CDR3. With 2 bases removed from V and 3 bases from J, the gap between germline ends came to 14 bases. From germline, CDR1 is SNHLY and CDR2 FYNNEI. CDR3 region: CASSESTPRVYEQYF. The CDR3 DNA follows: TGTGCCAGCAGTGAAAGTACTCCGAGGGTCTACGAGCAGTACTTC.

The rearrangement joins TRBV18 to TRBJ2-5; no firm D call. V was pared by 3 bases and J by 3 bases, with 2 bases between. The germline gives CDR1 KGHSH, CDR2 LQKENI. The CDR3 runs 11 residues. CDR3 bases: TGTGCCAGCTCACCCGAAGAGACCCAGTACTTC. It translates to CASSPEETQYF. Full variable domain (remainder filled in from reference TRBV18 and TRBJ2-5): NAGVMQNPRHLVRRRGQEARLRCSPMKGHSHVYWYRQLPEEGLKFMVYLQKENIIDESGMPKERFSAEFPKEGPSILRIQQVVRGDSAAYFCASSPEETQYFGPGTRLLVL.

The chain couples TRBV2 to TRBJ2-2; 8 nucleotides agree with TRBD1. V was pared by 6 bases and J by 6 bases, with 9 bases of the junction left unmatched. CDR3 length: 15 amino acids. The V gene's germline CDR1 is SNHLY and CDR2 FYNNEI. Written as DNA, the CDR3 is TGTGCCAGCAGGGAGGAGGGACAGGTCCCCGGGGAGCTGTTTTTT. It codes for CASREEGQVPGELFF.

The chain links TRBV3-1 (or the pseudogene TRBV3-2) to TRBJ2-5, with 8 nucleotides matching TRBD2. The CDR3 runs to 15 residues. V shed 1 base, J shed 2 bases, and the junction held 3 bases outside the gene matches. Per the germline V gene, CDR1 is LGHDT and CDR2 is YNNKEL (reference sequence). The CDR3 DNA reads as TGTGCCAGCAGCCAAGGAGCGGGAGCACAAGAGACCCAGTACTTC. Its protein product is CASSQGAGAQETQYF.

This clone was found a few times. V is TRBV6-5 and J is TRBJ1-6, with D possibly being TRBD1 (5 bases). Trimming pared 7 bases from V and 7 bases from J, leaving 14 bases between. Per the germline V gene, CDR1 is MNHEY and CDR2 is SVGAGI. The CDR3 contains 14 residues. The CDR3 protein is CASNWGGRNSPLHF. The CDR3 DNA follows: TGTGCCAGCAACTGGGGGGGAAGGAATTCACCCCTCCACTTT.

The CDR3, as DNA: TGTGCCAGCAGGGAAAAACTGACAGGGTACCGGGAGACCCAGTACTTC. It encodes CASREKLTGYRETQYF. The gene calls are TRBV6-1 and TRBJ2-5; 7 bases align to TRBD1. The CDR3 runs to 16 residues. Trimming cost V 6 bases and J 5 bases; bases outside gene matches: 15. Germline values: CDR1 MNHNS, CDR2 SASEGT.

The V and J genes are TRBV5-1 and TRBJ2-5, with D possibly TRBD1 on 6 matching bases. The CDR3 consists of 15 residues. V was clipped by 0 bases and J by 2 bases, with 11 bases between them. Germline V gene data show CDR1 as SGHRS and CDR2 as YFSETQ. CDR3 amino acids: CASSLGQGLQETQYF. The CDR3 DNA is TGCGCCAGCAGCTTGGGGCAGGGGCTGCAAGAGACCCAGTACTTC.

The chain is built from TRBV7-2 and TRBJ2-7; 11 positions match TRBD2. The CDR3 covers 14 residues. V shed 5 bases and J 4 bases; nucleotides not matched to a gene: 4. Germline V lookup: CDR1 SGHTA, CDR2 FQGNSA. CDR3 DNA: TGTGCCAGCAGCAAACTAGCGGGAGTTTACGAGCAGTACTTC. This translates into CASSKLAGVYEQYF.

DNA of the CDR3: TGTGCCAGCAGTTTGGGGACAGGGGAAGGTTACGAGCAGTACTTC. Protein product: CASSLGTGEGYEQYF. The rearrangement joins TRBV28 to TRBJ2-7; 10 bases agree with TRBD1. The CDR3 sequence is 15 residues long. V lost 3 bases to trimming and J lost 4 bases; unmatched junction nucleotides: 6. CDR1 and CDR2 (germline): MDHEN, SYDVKM. The whole variable domain, filled in from reference TRBV28 and TRBJ2-7, reads DVKVTQSSRYLVKRTGEKVFLECVQDMDHENMFWYRQDPGLGLRLIYFSYDVKMKEKGDIPEGYSVSREKKERFSLILESASTNQTSMYLCASSLGTGEGYEQYFGPGTRLTVT.

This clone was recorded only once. This CDR3 is CASSESSGRSYNEQFF. The CDR3 DNA reads as TGCGCCAGCAGTGAGTCTAGCGGGAGGTCCTACAATGAGCAGTTCTTC. The chain employs TRBV10-1 and TRBJ2-1; 10 bases are shared with TRBD2. Germline assignment: CDR1 WNHNN and CDR2 SYGVQD (reference sequence). Losses at the gene ends were 0 bases for V and 1 base for J; bases not matched to a gene: 0. This CDR3 is 16 amino acids long.

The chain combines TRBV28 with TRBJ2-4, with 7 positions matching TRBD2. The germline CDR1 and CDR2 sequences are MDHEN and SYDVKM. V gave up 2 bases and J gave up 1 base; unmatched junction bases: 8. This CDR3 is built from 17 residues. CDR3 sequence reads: CASSLSGEGSAKNIQYF. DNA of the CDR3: TGTGCCAGCAGTTTAAGCGGGGAGGGCTCGGCCAAAAACATTCAGTACTTC.

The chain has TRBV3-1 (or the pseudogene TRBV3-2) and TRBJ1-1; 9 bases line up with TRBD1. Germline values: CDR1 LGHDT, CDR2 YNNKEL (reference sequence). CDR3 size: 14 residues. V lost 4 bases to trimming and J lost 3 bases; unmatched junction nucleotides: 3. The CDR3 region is CASSLRDRDTEAFF. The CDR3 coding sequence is TGTGCCAGCAGCCTTCGGGACAGGGACACTGAAGCTTTCTTT.

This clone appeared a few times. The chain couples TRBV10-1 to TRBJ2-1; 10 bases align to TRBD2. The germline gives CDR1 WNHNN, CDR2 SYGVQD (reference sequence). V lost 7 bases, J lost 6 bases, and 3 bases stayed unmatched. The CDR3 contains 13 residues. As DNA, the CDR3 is TGCGCCAGCAACCCTAGCGGGAGCAATGAGCAGTTCTTC. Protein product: CASNPSGSNEQFF.

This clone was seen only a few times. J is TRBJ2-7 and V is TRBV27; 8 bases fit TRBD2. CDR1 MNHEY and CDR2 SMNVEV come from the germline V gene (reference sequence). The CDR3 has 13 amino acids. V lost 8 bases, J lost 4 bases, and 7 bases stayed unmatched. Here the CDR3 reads CASRRTSSYEQYF. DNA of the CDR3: TGTGCCAGCCGCCGGACTAGCTCATACGAGCAGTACTTC.

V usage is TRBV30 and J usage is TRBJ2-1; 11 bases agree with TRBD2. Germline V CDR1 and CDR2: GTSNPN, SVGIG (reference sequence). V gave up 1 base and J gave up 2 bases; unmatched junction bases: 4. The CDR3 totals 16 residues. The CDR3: CAWSGPGLAAYNEQFF. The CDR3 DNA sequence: TGTGCCTGGAGTGGGCCGGGACTAGCGGCCTACAATGAGCAGTTCTTC.

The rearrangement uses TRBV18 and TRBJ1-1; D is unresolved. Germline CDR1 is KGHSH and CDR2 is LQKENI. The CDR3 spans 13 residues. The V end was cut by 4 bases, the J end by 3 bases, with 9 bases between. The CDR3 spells CASSQEYYTEAFF. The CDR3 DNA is TGTGCCAGCTCACAAGAGTATTACACTGAAGCTTTCTTT.

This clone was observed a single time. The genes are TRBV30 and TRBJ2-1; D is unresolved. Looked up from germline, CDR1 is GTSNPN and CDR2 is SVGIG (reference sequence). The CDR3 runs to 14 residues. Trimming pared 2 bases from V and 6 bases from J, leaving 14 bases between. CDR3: CAWSRSPRVNEQFF. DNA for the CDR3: TGTGCCTGGAGTAGGAGCCCCCGGGTCAATGAGCAGTTCTTC.

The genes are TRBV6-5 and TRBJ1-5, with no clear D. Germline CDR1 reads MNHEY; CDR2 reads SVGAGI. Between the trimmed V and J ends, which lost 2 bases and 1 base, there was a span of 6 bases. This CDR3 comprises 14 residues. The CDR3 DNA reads TGTGCCAGCAGTTACAGAAGCAGCAATCAGCCCCAGCATTTT. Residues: CASSYRSSNQPQHF.

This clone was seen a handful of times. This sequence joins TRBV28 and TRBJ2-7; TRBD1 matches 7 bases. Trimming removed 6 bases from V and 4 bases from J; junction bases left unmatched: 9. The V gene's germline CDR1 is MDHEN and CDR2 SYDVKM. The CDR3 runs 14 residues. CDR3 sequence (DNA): TGTGCCAGCAGGGAGACAGGGAGCTTTTACGAGCAGTACTTC. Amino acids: CASRETGSFYEQYF.

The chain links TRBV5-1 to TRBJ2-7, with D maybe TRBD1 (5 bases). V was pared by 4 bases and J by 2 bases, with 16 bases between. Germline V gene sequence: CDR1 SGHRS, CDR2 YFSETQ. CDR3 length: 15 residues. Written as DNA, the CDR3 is TGCGCCAGCAGCCCAATGGGGCAGGGCACCTACGAGCAGTACTTC. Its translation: CASSPMGQGTYEQYF.

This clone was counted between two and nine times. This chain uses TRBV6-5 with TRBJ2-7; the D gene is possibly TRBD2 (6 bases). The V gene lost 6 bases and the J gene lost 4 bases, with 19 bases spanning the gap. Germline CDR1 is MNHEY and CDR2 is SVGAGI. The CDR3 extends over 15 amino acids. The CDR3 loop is CASRQNSGDRYEQYF. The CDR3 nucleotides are TGTGCCAGCAGGCAAAATAGCGGTGACCGATACGAGCAGTACTTC.

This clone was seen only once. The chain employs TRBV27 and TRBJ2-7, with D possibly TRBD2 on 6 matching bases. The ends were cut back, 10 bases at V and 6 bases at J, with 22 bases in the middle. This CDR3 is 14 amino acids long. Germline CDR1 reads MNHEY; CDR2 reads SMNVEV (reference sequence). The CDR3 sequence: CATRRGLRGVEQYF. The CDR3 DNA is TGTGCCACCCGGAGGGGACTCCGAGGGGTCGAGCAGTACTTC.

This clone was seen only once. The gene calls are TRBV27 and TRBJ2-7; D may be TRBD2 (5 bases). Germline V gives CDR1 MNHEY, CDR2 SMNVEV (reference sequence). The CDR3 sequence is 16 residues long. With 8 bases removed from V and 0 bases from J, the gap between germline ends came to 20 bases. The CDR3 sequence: CASRSGVSRSSYEQYF. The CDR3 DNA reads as TGTGCCAGCCGCTCCGGGGTTAGCCGGAGCTCCTACGAGCAGTACTTC.

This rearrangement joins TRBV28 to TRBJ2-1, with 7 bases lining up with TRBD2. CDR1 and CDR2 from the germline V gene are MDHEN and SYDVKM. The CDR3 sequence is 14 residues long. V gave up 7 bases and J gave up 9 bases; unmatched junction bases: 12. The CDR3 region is CASTLGAGVGEQFF. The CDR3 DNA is TGTGCCAGCACCTTAGGGGCGGGAGTGGGTGAGCAGTTCTTC.

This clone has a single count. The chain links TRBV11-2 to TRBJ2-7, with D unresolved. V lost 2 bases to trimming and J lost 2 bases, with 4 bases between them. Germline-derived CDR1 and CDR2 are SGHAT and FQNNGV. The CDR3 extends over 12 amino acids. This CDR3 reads CASSLSTYEQYF. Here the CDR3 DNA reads TGTGCCAGCAGCTTATCCACCTACGAGCAGTACTTC.

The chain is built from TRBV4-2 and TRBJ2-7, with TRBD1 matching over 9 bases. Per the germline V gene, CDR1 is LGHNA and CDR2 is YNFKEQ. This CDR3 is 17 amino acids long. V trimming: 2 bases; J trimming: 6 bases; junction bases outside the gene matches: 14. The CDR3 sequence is CASSQPSLGTGLVEQYF. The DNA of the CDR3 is TGTGCCAGCAGCCAACCTTCTCTGGGGACAGGGTTAGTCGAGCAGTACTTC.